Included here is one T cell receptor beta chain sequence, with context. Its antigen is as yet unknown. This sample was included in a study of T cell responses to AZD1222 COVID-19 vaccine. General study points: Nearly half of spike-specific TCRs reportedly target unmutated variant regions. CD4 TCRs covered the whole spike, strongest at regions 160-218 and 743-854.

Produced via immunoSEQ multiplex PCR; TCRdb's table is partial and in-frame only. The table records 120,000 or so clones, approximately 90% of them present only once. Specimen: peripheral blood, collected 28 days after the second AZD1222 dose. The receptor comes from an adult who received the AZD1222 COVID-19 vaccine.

CDR3 amino acids: CASSLNRDKQNIQYF. The CDR3 nucleotides read TGTGCCAGCAGCTTAAATAGGGACAAGCAAAACATTCAGTACTTC. The V gene is TRBV7-3, the J gene TRBJ2-4, with a tentative D call TRBD1 (6 bases). Trimming removed 1 base at V and 5 bases at J, with 12 bases between. The CDR3 is 15 residues long. The germline gives CDR1 SGHTA, CDR2 FQGTGA.